This TCR beta chain derives from a study of blood T cell repertoires in COVID-19. Overall study: Samples came from the United States, Italy and Spain, spanning acute and convalescent COVID-19. From T cells, B-cell-depleted T cells, or PBMCs came the material, which was cDNA or gDNA.

In the original workflow: Amplification of reference gene primers was used by the study to estimate nucleated cell counts. The protocol was immunoSEQ multiplex PCR, while the TCRdb copy is restricted to in-frame clones and leaves out a portion. V, J and clone size derive from that table, while D and trimming were established from the DNA sequence. Among about 90,000 clones, roughly 77% were seen once, and the ten largest hold about 13%. Germline V lookup: CDR1 SGHTA, CDR2 FQGNSA. With V trimmed by 5 bases and J by 2 bases, 10 bases remained unmatched. The CDR3 covers 16 residues. The specimen sequenced was peripheral blood. The receptor was isolated from a human donor in a cohort sampled during active COVID-19. The V and J genes are TRBV7-2 and TRBJ2-3, with TRBD2 matching over 7 bases. CDR3 nucleotide sequence: TGTGCCAGCAGCGCAGTCCCGGGGGGAATCACAGATACGCAGTATTTT. Translated, it gives CASSAVPGGITDTQYF. Drawing the rest from reference TRBV7-2 and TRBJ2-3, the complete variable domain is GAGVSQSPSNKVTEKGKDVELRCDPISGHTALYWYRQSLGQGLEFLIYFQGNSAPDKSGLPSDRFSAERTGGSVSTLTIQRTQQEDSAVYLCASSAVPGGITDTQYFGPGTRLTVL.